This TCR beta chain comes out of a study of blood T cells in healthy people across ages. Only a few counts were recorded for this clonotype. Each sample yielded at least 5 micrograms of PBMC total RNA. Together with a sample-barcoded 5' primer, a J-beta primer mix was included in a second PCR lasting about 6 to 11 cycles. TCRdb reprocessed the 5' RACE reads with MiXCR, giving one entry per CDR3 protein. This table holds 700,000 to 1,000,000 distinct CDR3 sequences, 44% found once. The CDR3 is 19 amino acids. Germline V gene lookup returns CDR1 SGHTA and CDR2 FQGNSA. V gave up 6 bases and J gave up 0 bases; unmatched junction bases: 11.

Input material: blood. This clonotype was sampled from a man in his 60s in good health. The chain is built from TRBV7-2 and TRBJ1-6; 10 bases map to TRBD1. The CDR3: CASRSWDRGPSSYNSPLHF. CDR3 nucleotides: TGTGCCAGCAGATCATGGGACAGGGGCCCGAGCTCCTATAATTCACCCCTCCACTTT.